Below, one T cell receptor beta chain is given with its context. Its antigen is still unknown. Germline-derived CDR1 and CDR2 are SGHKS and YYEKEE (reference sequence). The CDR3 contains 17 residues. The ends lost 6 bases at V and 1 base at J; junction bases unmatched: 15. The entry originates in a study of human versus mouse CDR3 diversity and MHC coevolution. General study results and limits: Human CDR3s averaged more deletions and insertions than mouse CDR3s. Human T cells were selected on over five MHC II alleles. Among all groups, most of the three human donors showed least clonal inequality.

Produced via immunoSEQ multiplex PCR; TCRdb's table is partial and in-frame only. The sample carries fewer than 80,000 clones, around 90% recorded once. Cells were CD45RO-negative CD62L-positive naive CD4 T cells sorted from PBMCs. V is TRBV5-5 and J is TRBJ2-7, with 8 bases aligning to TRBD1. The sequence was collected from a person aged 30 to 69 in good health. Sequencing was performed on naive CD4+ T cells from blood. Subset described: CD45RO-negative CD62L-positive naive CD4 T cells. This CDR3 reads CASINNRGTGDSYEQYF. The CDR3 nucleotides are TGTGCCAGCATCAATAACAGAGGGACAGGCGATTCCTACGAGCAGTACTTC.